This TCR beta chain was captured in a study of identical twins. TCRdb reprocessed the 5' RACE reads with MiXCR, giving one entry per CDR3 protein. The sample lists approximately 500,000 distinct CDR3 sequences, around 15% occurring once. This CDR3 has 12 residues. V lost 6 bases and J lost 6, with 9 bases in between. At least ten counts were recorded for this clonotype. The sample also formed part of further work on yellow fever vaccine responses in identical twins.

The clonotype was recovered from a woman aged 18-29 years in good health. The chain employs TRBV12-3 or TRBV12-4 and TRBJ2-1; maybe TRBD1 (6 bases). Specimen: CD4+ T cells sorted from blood. DNA of the CDR3: TGTGCCAGCAGGGGGGCTGGCAATGAGCAGTTCTTC. Protein sequence: CASRGAGNEQFF.